The 5 T cell receptor beta chains below were found in one sample sequenced in a study of Graves' ophthalmopathy and Graves' hyperthyroidism. Amplified material comprised TCR beta CDR3 regions derived from RNA transcripts. In the first round, RT-PCR was carried out with HTBI primers, and a multiplex PCR formed the second round. TCRdb processed the multiplex PCR reads anew with MiXCR; each CDR3 protein has one entry. Among a few hundred thousand distinct CDR3 sequences, 15% to 19% were seen once, and the ten largest hold roughly 7%. The sequenced sample was peripheral blood. Receptors were obtained from a woman aged 18-29 years with stable Graves' hyperthyroidism.

The sample holds many counts of this clonotype. The genes are TRBV12-3 or TRBV12-4 and TRBJ1-1; tentatively, D is TRBD1 (6 bases). The V end was cut by 6 bases, the J end by 1 base, with 12 bases between. The CDR3 length is 14 residues. CDR3 protein: CASRRGVANTEAFF. CDR3 in DNA: TGTGCCAGCAGAAGGGGGGTGGCGAACACTGAAGCTTTCTTT.

This clonotype was counted ten times or more. This chain joins TRBV20-1 and TRBJ1-6, with 7 positions matching TRBD1. Trimming at V came to 0 bases and at J to 7 bases, leaving 9 bases not matched to a gene. The CDR3 consists of 16 residues. Germline CDR1 DFQATT, CDR2 SNEGSKA (reference sequence). This chain's CDR3 is CSARDRNRGGNSPLHF. The CDR3 DNA reads TGCAGTGCTAGAGATAGGAATCGAGGGGGCAATTCACCCCTCCACTTT.

The V call is TRBV3-1, the J call TRBJ2-7; 8 bases are a match to TRBD1. CDR1 and CDR2 (germline): LGHDT, YNNKEL (reference sequence). J gave up 0 bases and V 1 base, and 11 bases lay outside the gene matches. The CDR3 has 18 residues. The CDR3 DNA reads as TGTGCCAGCAGCCAAGTCGGTGAAGGACAGGGAAACTCCTACGAGCAGTACTTC. Amino acid sequence: CASSQVGEGQGNSYEQYF.

The V and J genes are TRBV28 and TRBJ2-7; D ambiguous. The CDR3 length is 18 residues. The V gene lost 5 bases and the J gene lost 3 bases, with 26 bases spanning the gap. CDR1 and CDR2 from the germline V gene are MDHEN and SYDVKM. CDR3 sequence: CASSHRPKTLLSIYEQYF. CDR3 nucleotide sequence: TGTGCCAGCAGTCACCGCCCCAAGACACTGCTTTCTATCTACGAGCAGTACTTC. Using reference TRBV28 and TRBJ2-7 for the parts outside the CDR3, the full variable domain is DVKVTQSSRYLVKRTGEKVFLECVQDMDHENMFWYRQDPGLGLRLIYFSYDVKMKEKGDIPEGYSVSREKKERFSLILESASTNQTSMYLCASSHRPKTLLSIYEQYFGPGTRLTVT.

V usage is TRBV6-1 and J usage is TRBJ1-1; maybe TRBD1 (5 bases). CDR1 is MNHNS, CDR2 SASEGT, per germline. V lost 7 bases to trimming and J lost 10 bases, with 16 bases between them. This CDR3 is 12 amino acids long. DNA for the CDR3: TGTGCCAGCACCTTGGGGCCCCATGGAGCTTTCTTT. It codes for CASTLGPHGAFF.